This T cell receptor beta chain was found in a study of cytomegalovirus exposure and HLA in healthy donors. The study's findings and limits: In a later analysis, donors in an Asian-associated ancestry cluster reportedly had fewer N-insertions in productive TCRs than the cohort mean. More clonal expansion characterized HLA-associated TCR beta chains than equally common others in a later analysis. Per published reports, the classifier diagnosed cytomegalovirus status with high specificity and sensitivity.

This clone was seen only a few times. Its target is not known. The PCR was carried out with 60 Vbeta primers and 13 Jbeta primers. Authors' data handling: Among the unique TCR beta chains that a later analysis counted, about 86 million in all, 9.5 million to 11 million were shared. The assay was immunoSEQ multiplex PCR, and TCRdb's table has in-frame clones only and misses some. V, J and clone size are taken as reported in that table, and D and trimming were inferred from the DNA itself. The data contain 150,000 or so clones, about four fifths of them singletons. The CDR3 has 14 amino acids. V shed 4 bases and J 5 bases; nucleotides not matched to a gene: 7. The germline V gene encodes CDR1 SQVTM and CDR2 ANQGSEA.

The genes are TRBV29-1 and TRBJ2-3; 9 bases agree with TRBD2. The sequenced sample consisted of PBMCs. The clonotype was recovered from a woman aged 50 to 60 in good health and CMV-seropositive. DNA for the CDR3: TGCAGCGTTGTCCGGCGGGAGGGCCGAGATACGCAGTATTTT. Protein: CSVVRREGRDTQYF.